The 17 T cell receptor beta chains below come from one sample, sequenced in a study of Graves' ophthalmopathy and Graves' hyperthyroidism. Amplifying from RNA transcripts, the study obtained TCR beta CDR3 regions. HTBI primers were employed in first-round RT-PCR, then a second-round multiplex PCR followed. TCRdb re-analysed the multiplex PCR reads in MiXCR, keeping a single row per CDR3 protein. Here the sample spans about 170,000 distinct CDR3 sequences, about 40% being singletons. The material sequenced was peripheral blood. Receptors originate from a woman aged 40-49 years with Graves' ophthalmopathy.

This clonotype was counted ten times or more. In DNA, the CDR3 is TGTGCCACCAGCTTCGACAGGGGGGGTCAGCCCCAGCATTTT. This gives the protein CATSFDRGGQPQHF. The chain combines TRBV15 with TRBJ1-5, with 9 positions matching TRBD1. CDR1 and CDR2 from the germline V gene are LNHNV and YYDKDF (reference sequence). The CDR3 runs 14 residues. V lost 5 bases and J lost 6; bases outside the gene matches: 5.

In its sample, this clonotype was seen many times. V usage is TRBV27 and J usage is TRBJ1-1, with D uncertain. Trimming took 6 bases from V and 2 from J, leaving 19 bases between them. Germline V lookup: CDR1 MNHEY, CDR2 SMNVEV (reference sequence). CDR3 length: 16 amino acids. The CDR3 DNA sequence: TGTGCCAGCAGCTCCATCCTTACTTGGGGAAACACTGAAGCTTTCTTT. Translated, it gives CASSSILTWGNTEAFF.

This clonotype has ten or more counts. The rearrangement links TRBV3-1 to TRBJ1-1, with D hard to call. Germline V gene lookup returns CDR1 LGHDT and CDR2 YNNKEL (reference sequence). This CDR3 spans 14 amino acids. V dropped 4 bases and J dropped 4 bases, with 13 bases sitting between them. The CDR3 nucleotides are TGTGCCAGCAGCCCTAGAGGGTATTTCACTGAAGCTTTCTTT. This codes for CASSPRGYFTEAFF.

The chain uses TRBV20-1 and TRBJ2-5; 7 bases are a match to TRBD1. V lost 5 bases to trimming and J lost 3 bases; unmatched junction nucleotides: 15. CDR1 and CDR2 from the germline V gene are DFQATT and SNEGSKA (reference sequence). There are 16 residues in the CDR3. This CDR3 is CSAFPLIRDSEETQYF. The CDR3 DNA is TGCAGTGCTTTTCCCCTGATCCGGGACAGTGAAGAGACCCAGTACTTC.

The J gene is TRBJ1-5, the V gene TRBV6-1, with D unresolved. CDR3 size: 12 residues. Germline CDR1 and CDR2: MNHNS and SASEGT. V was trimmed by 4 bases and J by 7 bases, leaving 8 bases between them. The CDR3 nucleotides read TGTGCCAGCAGTGCTCCGGGACAGCCCCAGCATTTT. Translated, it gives CASSAPGQPQHF.

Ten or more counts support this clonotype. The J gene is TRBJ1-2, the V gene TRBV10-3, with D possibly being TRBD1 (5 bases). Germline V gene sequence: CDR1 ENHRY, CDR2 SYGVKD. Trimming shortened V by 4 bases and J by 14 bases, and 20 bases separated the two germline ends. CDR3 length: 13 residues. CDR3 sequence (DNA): TGTGCCATCAGTGGGACCGCTCCCGGGGGTCAGACCTTC. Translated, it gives CAISGTAPGGQTF.

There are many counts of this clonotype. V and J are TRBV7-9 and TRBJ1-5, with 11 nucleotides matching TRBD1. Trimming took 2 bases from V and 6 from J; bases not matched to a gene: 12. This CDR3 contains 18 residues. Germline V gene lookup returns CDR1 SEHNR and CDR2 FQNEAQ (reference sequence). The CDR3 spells CASSLTLTGTGGGQPQHF. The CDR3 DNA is TGTGCCAGCAGCTTAACATTAACCGGGACAGGGGGTGGTCAGCCCCAGCATTTT.

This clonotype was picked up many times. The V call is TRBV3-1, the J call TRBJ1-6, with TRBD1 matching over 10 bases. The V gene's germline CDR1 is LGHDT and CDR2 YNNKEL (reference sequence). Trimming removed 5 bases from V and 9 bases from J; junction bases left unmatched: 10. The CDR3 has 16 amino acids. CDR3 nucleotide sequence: TGTGCCAGCAGCTTAAACCCGGGACAGGGGAGTTCACCCCTCCACTTT. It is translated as CASSLNPGQGSSPLHF.

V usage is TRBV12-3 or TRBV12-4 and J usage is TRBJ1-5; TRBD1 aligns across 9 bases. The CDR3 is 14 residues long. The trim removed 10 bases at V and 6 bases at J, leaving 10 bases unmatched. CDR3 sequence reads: CATAGQGIGQPQHF. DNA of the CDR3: TGTGCCACCGCGGGACAGGGAATTGGTCAGCCCCAGCATTTT.

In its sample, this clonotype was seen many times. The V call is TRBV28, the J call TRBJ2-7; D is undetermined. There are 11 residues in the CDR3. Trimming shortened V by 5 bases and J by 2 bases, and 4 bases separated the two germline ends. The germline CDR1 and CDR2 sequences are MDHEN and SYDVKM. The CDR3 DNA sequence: TGTGCCAGCAGTAAACCCTACGAGCAGTACTTC. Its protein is CASSKPYEQYF. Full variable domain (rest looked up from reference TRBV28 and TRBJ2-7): DVKVTQSSRYLVKRTGEKVFLECVQDMDHENMFWYRQDPGLGLRLIYFSYDVKMKEKGDIPEGYSVSREKKERFSLILESASTNQTSMYLCASSKPYEQYFGPGTRLTVT.

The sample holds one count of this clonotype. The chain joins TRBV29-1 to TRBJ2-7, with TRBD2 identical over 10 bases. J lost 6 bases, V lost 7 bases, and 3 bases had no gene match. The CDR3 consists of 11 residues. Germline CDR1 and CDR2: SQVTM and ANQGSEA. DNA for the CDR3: TGCAGCGGGGGACTAGCGTTCGAGCAGTACTTC. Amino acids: CSGGLAFEQYF.

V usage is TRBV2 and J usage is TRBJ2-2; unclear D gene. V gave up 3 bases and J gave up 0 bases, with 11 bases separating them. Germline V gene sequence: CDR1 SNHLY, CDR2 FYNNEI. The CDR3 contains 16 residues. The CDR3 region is CASSDIGTANTGELFF. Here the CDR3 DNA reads TGTGCCAGCAGTGATATTGGAACAGCGAACACCGGGGAGCTGTTTTTT.

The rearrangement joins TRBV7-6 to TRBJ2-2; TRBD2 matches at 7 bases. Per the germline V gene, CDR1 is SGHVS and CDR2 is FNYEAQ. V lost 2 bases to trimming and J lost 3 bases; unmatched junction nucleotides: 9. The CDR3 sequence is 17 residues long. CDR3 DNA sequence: TGTGCCAGCAGCTTACCGGTAGGGCGGGAGCACACCGGGGAGCTGTTTTTT. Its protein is CASSLPVGREHTGELFF.

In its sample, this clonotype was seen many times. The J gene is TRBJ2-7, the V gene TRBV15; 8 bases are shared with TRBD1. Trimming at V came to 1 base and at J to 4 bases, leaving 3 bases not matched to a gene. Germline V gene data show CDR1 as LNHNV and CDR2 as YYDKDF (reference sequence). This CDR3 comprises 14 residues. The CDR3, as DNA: TGTGCCACCAGCAGAGGGACAGGGCTATACGAGCAGTACTTC. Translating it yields CATSRGTGLYEQYF.

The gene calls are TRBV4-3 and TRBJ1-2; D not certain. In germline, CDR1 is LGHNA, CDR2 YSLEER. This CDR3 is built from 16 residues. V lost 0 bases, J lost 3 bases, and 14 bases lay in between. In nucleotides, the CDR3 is TGCGCCAGCAGCCAAGATCTTACCAAAATTTACTATGGCTACACCTTC. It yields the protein CASSQDLTKIYYGYTF.

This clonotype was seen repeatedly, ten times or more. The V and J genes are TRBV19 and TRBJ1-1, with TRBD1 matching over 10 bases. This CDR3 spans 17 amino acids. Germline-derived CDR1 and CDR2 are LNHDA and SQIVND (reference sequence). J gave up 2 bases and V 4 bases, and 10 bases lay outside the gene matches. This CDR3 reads CASSTDRGFDVNTEAFF. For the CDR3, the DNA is TGTGCCAGTAGTACGGACAGGGGGTTTGATGTTAACACTGAAGCTTTCTTT.

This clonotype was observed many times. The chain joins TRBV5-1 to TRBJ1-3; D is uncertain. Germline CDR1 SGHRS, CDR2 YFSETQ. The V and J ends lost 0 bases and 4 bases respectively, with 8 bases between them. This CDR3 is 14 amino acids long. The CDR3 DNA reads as TGCGCCAGCAGCTTGGATGTCCGGGGAAACACCATATATTTT. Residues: CASSLDVRGNTIYF.